These 13 T cell receptor beta chains were sequenced from one sample in a study of T cells in localized non-small cell lung cancer. Generated by immunoSEQ multiplex PCR, the TCRdb table keeps only in-frame clones and is missing some. The data contain approximately 2,400 clones, around 25% of them singletons. The source material was normal lung tissue next to the tumor, sampled before any cancer treatment. These receptors were obtained from a man aged 40 to 75 with stage II lung adenocarcinoma.

This clone was counted between two and nine times. The rearrangement links TRBV11-3 to TRBJ2-7; 8 bases match TRBD2. The CDR3 has 14 residues. From germline, CDR1 is SGHNT and CDR2 YENEEA. The V and J ends lost 5 bases and 7 bases, in that order; junction bases with no gene match: 10. DNA for the CDR3: TGTGCCAGCAGCCCCGGGAGGGGCCAGGAAGAGCAGTACTTC. Its protein is CASSPGRGQEEQYF.

The gene calls are TRBV29-1 and TRBJ1-2; D gene unclear. This CDR3 spans 15 amino acids. Germline V lookup: CDR1 SQVTM, CDR2 ANQGSEA. Trimming left V 5 bases short and J 4 bases short, with 20 bases between. The CDR3 nucleotides read TGCAGCGTTAATAGCTACGACGGACTAGCCTATGGCTACACCTTC. Amino acid sequence: CSVNSYDGLAYGYTF.

This chain connects TRBV9 to TRBJ2-5; 13 bases align to TRBD2. Germline V gives CDR1 SGDLS, CDR2 YYNGEE. The CDR3 is made up of 14 amino acids. Unmatched junction bases numbered 8, after V lost 5 bases and J lost 10 bases. CDR3 protein: CASSGGLAGASQYF. CDR3 DNA: TGTGCCAGCAGTGGAGGACTAGCGGGGGCCAGCCAGTACTTC.

The V call is TRBV9, the J call TRBJ1-2; 8 bases align to TRBD1. The V segment lost 3 bases and the J segment 3 bases; nucleotides outside the gene matches: 4. Per the germline V gene, CDR1 is SGDLS and CDR2 is YYNGEE. The CDR3 extends over 14 amino acids. CDR3 bases: TGTGCCAGCAGCGACACGGACAGGGACTATGGCTACACCTTC. Protein: CASSDTDRDYGYTF.

Only a few counts were recorded for this clone. The chain is built from TRBV9 and TRBJ1-1, with 10 bases lining up with TRBD1. The J segment lost 3 bases and the V segment lost 2 bases, leaving 1 base of the junction unmatched. The CDR3 runs to 14 residues. The germline V gene has CDR1 SGDLS and CDR2 YYNGEE. The CDR3, as DNA: TGTGCCAGCAGCGTTGGGACAGGGGACACTGAAGCTTTCTTT. It encodes CASSVGTGDTEAFF.

The chain is built from TRBV29-1 and TRBJ2-7; possible D gene TRBD1, 7 bases. The CDR3 covers 17 residues. Germline CDR1 and CDR2: SQVTM and ANQGSEA. Trimming took 0 bases from V and 2 from J, leaving 20 bases between them. The CDR3 coding sequence is TGCAGCGTTGAAGATAGCGGAACGACAGGGATTGCCTACGAGCAGTACTTC. Translated: CSVEDSGTTGIAYEQYF.

This clone has just a few counts. The rearrangement links TRBV28 to TRBJ1-5; D gene uncertain. The CDR3 spans 16 residues. V lost 8 bases to trimming and J lost 3 bases, with 20 bases between them. CDR1 and CDR2 from the germline V gene are MDHEN and SYDVKM. CDR3 bases: TGTGCCAGCTCGGTGAAGAGACACCAATTCAATCAGCCCCAGCATTTT. This encodes CASSVKRHQFNQPQHF. The whole variable domain, remainder taken from reference TRBV28 and TRBJ1-5, is DVKVTQSSRYLVKRTGEKVFLECVQDMDHENMFWYRQDPGLGLRLIYFSYDVKMKEKGDIPEGYSVSREKKERFSLILESASTNQTSMYLCASSVKRHQFNQPQHFGDGTRLSIL.

The rearrangement uses TRBV9 and TRBJ2-6, with no clear D. The CDR3 totals 14 residues. Per germline, CDR1 SGDLS and CDR2 YYNGEE. V gave up 4 bases and J gave up 4 bases, with 9 bases separating them. CDR3 bases: TGTGCCAGCAGCCCGTTTGTCGGGGCCAACGTCCTGACTTTC. This encodes CASSPFVGANVLTF.

The sample holds a few counts of this clone. V is TRBV12-5 and J is TRBJ1-1; perhaps TRBD1 as D (5 bases). CDR3 length equals 14 residues. CDR1 LGHNT and CDR2 FRNRAP come from the germline V gene. V was trimmed by 6 bases and J by 3 bases, leaving 14 bases between them. In nucleotides, the CDR3 is TGTGCTAGTGGGATGGGGCGCCGGGACACTGAAGCTTTCTTT. Protein sequence: CASGMGRRDTEAFF.

The sample holds a few counts of this clone. J is TRBJ1-1 and V is TRBV16; a weak D match, TRBD1 (5 bases). Germline loops: CDR1 KGHSY, CDR2 FQNENV. The CDR3 has 14 residues. Deletions cut 5 bases from V and 2 bases from J, with 12 bases between. Here the CDR3 reads CASSDWQGNTEAFF. DNA for the CDR3: TGTGCCAGCAGCGACTGGCAGGGTAACACTGAAGCTTTCTTT.

The V call is TRBV6-8, the J call TRBJ1-3; D unresolved. Germline CDR1 MNHGY, CDR2 SAAAGT. This CDR3 comprises 16 residues. Trimming pared 0 bases from V and 0 bases from J, leaving 9 bases between. The CDR3 reads CASSYSPEDSGNTIYF. The DNA for the CDR3 is TGTGCCAGCAGTTACTCGCCCGAAGACTCTGGAAACACCATATATTTT.

CDR3 sequence reads: CASKSRGGPANIQYF. The CDR3, as DNA: TGTGCCAGTAAAAGCCGGGGAGGGCCTGCAAACATTCAGTACTTC. The gene calls are TRBV19 and TRBJ2-4; 7 bases are shared with TRBD2. The germline CDR1 and CDR2 sequences are LNHDA and SQIVND (reference sequence). V lost 7 bases to trimming and J lost 6 bases; unmatched junction nucleotides: 12. This CDR3 is 15 amino acids long.

The chain links TRBV11-3 to TRBJ1-1, with 9 bases aligning to TRBD1. The CDR3 is 16 residues long. With V trimmed by 4 bases and J by 4 bases, 10 bases remained unmatched. Germline CDR1 reads SGHNT; CDR2 reads YENEEA. DNA for the CDR3: TGTGCCAGCAGCTCACTGACAGGGGGGGTAGTCACTGAAGCTTTCTTT. Translation: CASSSLTGGVVTEAFF. Combining the CDR3 with reference TRBV11-3 and TRBJ1-1 gives the whole variable domain EAGVVQSPRYKIIEKKQPVAFWCNPISGHNTLYWYLQNLGQGPELLIRYENEEAVDDSQLPKDRFSAERLKGVDSTLKIQPAELGDSAVYLCASSSLTGGVVTEAFFGQGTRLTVV.